This T cell receptor beta chain came from a study of OX40 agonist ivuxolimab in advanced cancers. Study-level information: Dose-escalation cases comprised hepatocellular carcinoma, melanoma, renal cell or head and neck cancer.

The CDR3 consists of 13 residues. In germline, CDR1 is SGHAT, CDR2 FQNNGV. The V end was cut by 5 bases, the J end by 1 base, with 9 bases between. Sequencing used immunoSEQ multiplex PCR; TCRdb keeps in-frame clones, though not all of them. This sample has tens of thousands of clones, with roughly 91% found just once. Prior autoimmune disease or systemic immunosuppression barred patients. The chain recombines TRBV11-2 with TRBJ2-7, with no clear D. The clonotype originates from an adult with an advanced solid tumor such as melanoma, head and neck, liver or kidney cancer. This sample comprised CD4+ or CD8+ T cells sorted from blood, obtained in a trial of the OX40 agonist ivuxolimab. The DNA for the CDR3 is TGTGCCAGCAGCCCTCCTGGGTCCTACGAGCAGTACTTC. It encodes CASSPPGSYEQYF.